One and the same sample provided the 22 T cell receptor beta chains below, sequenced in a study of human T cells and chemical hapten exposure. As for time point: patch test 2, 6 weeks after DPC sensitization. Treatment given: therapeutic diphenylcyclopropenone sensitization with weekly scalp DPC. TCRdb called the RACE reads again in MiXCR, with one record for every CDR3 protein. This sample carries 85,000 to 95,000 distinct CDR3 sequences, approximately 10% of them seen once, and the ten largest clones take roughly 2.2%. Sequenced here: whole blood, sampled in connection with sensitization to the hapten diphenylcyclopropenone (DPC). These receptor sequences come from a man between 35 and 55 years old with alopecia areata. Some clones in this sample may be carry-over from other donors' samples.

In this sample, this clonotype turned up a few times. The chain is built from TRBV12-5 and TRBJ2-3, with 7 bases aligning to TRBD1. Germline CDR1 LGHNT, CDR2 FRNRAP. J lost 5 bases, V lost 2 bases, and 7 bases had no gene match. This CDR3 is built from 15 residues. The CDR3 nucleotides read TGTGCTAGTGGTTTGTCCAAGACAGGGCTAGATACGCAGTATTTT. This codes for CASGLSKTGLDTQYF.

This chain joins TRBV20-1 and TRBJ2-7; D possibly corresponds to TRBD2 (6 bases). Trimming pared 3 bases from V and 6 bases from J, leaving 21 bases between. The CDR3 consists of 15 residues. Germline V gene data show CDR1 as DFQATT and CDR2 as SNEGSKA (reference sequence). This chain's CDR3 is CSASIAGTRFSEQYF. DNA of the CDR3: TGCAGTGCTAGTATTGCGGGAACTCGATTTAGCGAGCAGTACTTC.

This clonotype appeared a few times. The chain recombines TRBV7-3 with TRBJ2-3, with 13 bases fitting TRBD2. V lost 5 bases and J lost 4; bases outside the gene matches: 6. Germline V gives CDR1 SGHTA, CDR2 FQGTGA. The CDR3 covers 16 residues. CDR3 region: CASSRGTSGIADTQYF. CDR3 in DNA: TGTGCCAGCAGCCGAGGGACTAGCGGGATTGCAGATACGCAGTATTTT.

This clonotype was observed at least ten times. The rearrangement joins TRBV2 to TRBJ1-4; possibly TRBD1 for D (5 bases). There are 13 residues in the CDR3. Germline values: CDR1 SNHLY, CDR2 FYNNEI. Trimming pared 8 bases from V and 4 bases from J, leaving 11 bases between. This CDR3 reads CASEETVNEKLFF. In DNA form, the CDR3 reads TGTGCCAGCGAAGAGACAGTTAATGAAAAACTGTTTTTT.

The rearrangement joins TRBV7-2 to TRBJ2-7, with TRBD2 identical over 7 bases. V was clipped by 3 bases and J by 1 base; unmatched bases: 21. The CDR3 sequence is 20 residues long. The germline gives CDR1 SGHTA, CDR2 FQGNSA. The CDR3 nucleotides are TGTGCCAGCAGCTTCCCTACGGAGCTGGCGGGAGAATGGGGATCCTACGAGCAGTACGTC. This sequence encodes CASSFPTELAGEWGSYEQYV.

This clonotype has at least ten counts. V is TRBV6-5 and J is TRBJ1-1; no firm D call. Trimming shortened V by 5 bases and J by 0 bases, and 7 bases separated the two germline ends. CDR3 length equals 13 residues. Germline V gene sequence: CDR1 MNHEY, CDR2 SVGAGI. The CDR3 DNA reads as TGTGCCAGCAGTCCAATCATGAACACTGAAGCTTTCTTT. It codes for CASSPIMNTEAFF.

This clonotype was counted only a few times. This chain uses TRBV7-8 with TRBJ1-5; TRBD1 matches 11 bases. The ends lost 3 bases at V and 6 bases at J; junction bases unmatched: 7. The length of the CDR3 is 16 residues. Per the germline V gene, CDR1 is SGHVS and CDR2 is FQNEAQ. The CDR3 region has the DNA TGTGCCAGCAGCTTCCAAGGACAGGGGGCGCGTCAGCCCCAGCATTTT. Residues: CASSFQGQGARQPQHF.

To note about this clonotype: Possible read error: a much larger clone is one base away. This rearrangement joins TRBV29-1 to TRBJ1-2, with 9 bases that match TRBD1. CDR3 size: 13 residues. CDR1 SQVTM and CDR2 ANQGSEA come from the germline V gene. The DNA for the CDR3 is TGCAGAGTTGCGGGACAGGGAGACCTTGGCTACACCTTC. Protein product: CRVAGQGDLGYTF.

This clonotype was seen ten or more times. The chain carries TRBV2 and TRBJ1-5, with a tentative D call TRBD1 (5 bases). Germline loops: CDR1 SNHLY, CDR2 FYNNEI. CDR3 size: 13 residues. Trimming took 11 bases from V and 1 from J, leaving 12 bases between them. The CDR3 DNA reads as TGTGCCTGCCAGCGGGACAGCAATCAGCCCCAGCATTTT. Protein: CACQRDSNQPQHF.

The rearrangement joins TRBV20-1 to TRBJ2-1; D is possibly TRBD2 (6 bases). The CDR3 totals 16 residues. With 1 base removed from V and 0 bases from J, the gap between germline ends came to 13 bases. From germline, CDR1 is DFQATT and CDR2 SNEGSKA (reference sequence). The CDR3 DNA reads as TGCAGTGCTAGAGTTGGGACTTTCATCTCCTACAATGAGCAGTTCTTC. The encoded protein is CSARVGTFISYNEQFF.

This clonotype was found many times. The genes are TRBV20-1 and TRBJ2-4, with D possibly TRBD1 on 6 matching bases. The V end lost 3 bases, the J end lost 1 base, and 13 bases lay between the germline ends. Germline CDR1 reads DFQATT; CDR2 reads SNEGSKA (reference sequence). The CDR3 runs to 15 residues. The CDR3 protein is CSASRGEGAKNIQYF. The CDR3 bases are TGCAGTGCTAGCAGGGGCGAAGGGGCCAAAAACATTCAGTACTTC.

This clonotype was recorded at least ten times. This chain connects TRBV6-1 to TRBJ2-3, with D tentatively TRBD1 or TRBD2 (6 bases each). The CDR3 length is 14 residues. The V gene lost 7 bases and the J gene lost 0 bases, with 11 bases spanning the gap. CDR1 is MNHNS, CDR2 SASEGT, per germline. CDR3 coding DNA: TGTGCCAGCATGAGGGGGGATAGCACAGATACGCAGTATTTT. Protein: CASMRGDSTDTQYF.

This clonotype was seen ten or more times. The V and J genes are TRBV7-2 and TRBJ2-3; weak D call: TRBD2 (5 bases). V lost 5 bases and J 0 bases, leaving 15 bases between the germline ends. There are 16 residues in the CDR3. CDR1 and CDR2 (germline): SGHTA, FQGNSA. This CDR3 is CASSPSRTSSTDTQYF. For the CDR3, the DNA is TGTGCCAGCAGCCCCAGCCGGACTTCTAGCACAGATACGCAGTATTTT.

This clonotype was found a few times. The CDR3 loop is CASSSTGGTAGGPGEQYF. For the CDR3, the DNA is TGCGCCAGCAGCAGCACAGGGGGTACAGCGGGAGGCCCGGGCGAGCAGTACTTC. The rearrangement joins TRBV5-1 to TRBJ2-7, with D possibly matching TRBD2 (9 bases). There are 18 residues in the CDR3. CDR1 and CDR2 (germline): SGHRS, YFSETQ. The V gene lost 4 bases and the J gene lost 6 bases, with 29 bases spanning the gap.

A remark on this clonotype: The conserved phenylalanine or tryptophan is not found at the CDR3 terminus, so this likely reflects a read error. This chain connects TRBV7-9 to TRBJ2-5, with unresolved D. The CDR3 has 14 residues. Germline V gene data show CDR1 as SEHNR and CDR2 as FQNEAQ (reference sequence). Trimming removed 0 bases at V and 4 bases at J, with 9 bases between. The CDR3 DNA reads as TGTGCCAGCAGCTTAGCGGCGGTTACAGAGACCCAGTACCTC. The encoded protein is CASSLAAVTETQYL.

The chain recombines TRBV18 with TRBJ2-3; no reliable D call. The CDR3 runs to 15 residues. V gave up 5 bases and J gave up 4 bases, with 16 bases separating them. CDR1 and CDR2 from the germline V gene are KGHSH and LQKENI. CDR3 sequence (DNA): TGTGCCAGCTCAGTATCAAGTTTAACGGCAGATACGCAGTATTTT. Encoded protein: CASSVSSLTADTQYF.

In this sample, this clonotype turned up a few times. The chain combines TRBV24-1 with TRBJ2-2, with TRBD2 matching 10 bases. Trimming took 9 bases from V and 1 from J; bases not matched to a gene: 7. This CDR3 has 16 amino acids. Germline V gene sequence: CDR1 KGHDR, CDR2 SFDVKD. The CDR3, as DNA: TGTGCCACCGGACTGAGCGGGAGGGGGAACACCGGGGAGCTGTTTTTT. Translation: CATGLSGRGNTGELFF.

This clonotype appeared a few times. The V call is TRBV6-5, the J call TRBJ2-2, with D possibly TRBD2 on 6 matching bases. The V gene lost 1 base and the J gene lost 4 bases, with 7 bases spanning the gap. The CDR3 spans 14 residues. Germline V gene lookup returns CDR1 MNHEY and CDR2 SVGAGI. The CDR3 DNA follows: TGTGCCAGCAGTTACTGGCGGGGCACCGGGGAGCTGTTTTTT. Its protein product is CASSYWRGTGELFF.

Ten or more counts support this clonotype. V gene TRBV28 combines with J gene TRBJ2-5; D may correspond to TRBD1 or TRBD2 (5 bases each). Germline assignment: CDR1 MDHEN and CDR2 SYDVKM. The CDR3 length is 14 residues. Trimming removed 7 bases from V and 2 bases from J, with 14 bases in between. Here the CDR3 DNA reads TGTGCCAGCACCTTGGGAGACAGACAAGAGACCCAGTACTTC. Its translation: CASTLGDRQETQYF.

Only a few counts were recorded for this clonotype. The chain combines TRBV3-1 with TRBJ2-4; perhaps TRBD1 as D (6 bases). Germline V gene lookup returns CDR1 LGHDT and CDR2 YNNKEL (reference sequence). V gave up 0 bases and J gave up 11 bases, with 14 bases separating them. The CDR3 sequence is 14 residues long. The CDR3 loop reads CASSQDRGFLVQYF. DNA of the CDR3: TGTGCCAGCAGCCAAGACAGGGGCTTTCTGGTTCAGTACTTC.

In its sample, this clonotype was seen a few times. The rearrangement joins TRBV13 to TRBJ2-6; 7 bases align to TRBD2. Germline trimming cut 5 bases from V and 3 bases from J; bases unmatched to any gene: 22. The germline gives CDR1 PRHDT, CDR2 FYEKMQ (reference sequence). The CDR3 runs to 21 residues. CDR3 sequence (DNA): TGTGCCAGCAGCCGCCTATGGTTGCGGGAGTTTTCACTCGGTGGGGCCAACGTCCTGACTTTC. Translation gives CASSRLWLREFSLGGANVLTF.

This clonotype was observed a few times. The chain has TRBV20-1 and TRBJ1-4, with D hard to call. The CDR3 loop spans 13 amino acids. Germline V CDR1 and CDR2: DFQATT, SNEGSKA (reference sequence). Trimming pared 1 base from V and 0 bases from J, leaving 3 bases between. The CDR3 sequence is CSARGTTNEKLFF. The DNA for the CDR3 is TGCAGTGCTAGAGGGACAACTAATGAAAAACTGTTTTTT.